One TCR beta chain is described in this entry. Its antigen is not known. These data belong to a study of a mutant IDH1 vaccine in newly diagnosed glioma. Study at large: Initiation of the vaccine course occurred 4-6 weeks after radiotherapy alone, or alongside temozolomide cycles.

Sequencing was performed with immunoSEQ multiplex PCR; in TCRdb, only in-frame clones are kept and a portion is missing. The sample holds fewer than 45,000 clones; around 93% are singletons and the top ten take less than 5%. The CDR3 has 13 amino acids. V was cut by 6 bases and J by 0 bases, with 6 bases left in between. The V gene's germline CDR1 is SNHLY and CDR2 FYNNEI. The time point is: week 23, last vaccination. One vaccine dose held 300 ug of mutant IDH1 20-mer peptide and came with topical imiquimod. The J gene is TRBJ2-1, the V gene TRBV2, with D possibly TRBD2 on 5 matching bases. The source was PBMCs, collected from a glioma patient whose treatment included an IDH1 peptide vaccine. The TCR comes from a man over 45 with glioma. CDR3 amino acids: CASSGDSYNEQFF. The CDR3 DNA sequence: TGTGCCAGCAGCGGGGACTCCTACAATGAGCAGTTCTTC.